The present T cell receptor (beta chain) was sequenced within a study of T cell changes during pregnancy in multiple sclerosis. Here immunoSEQ multiplex PCR was the method, and the copy in TCRdb shows in-frame clones only, minus some. The sample shows tens of thousands of clones, 85% to 95% of them seen only once. This CDR3 region has 19 residues. V lost 0 bases, J lost 6 bases, and 13 bases stayed unmatched. Germline CDR1 is SGHRS and CDR2 is YFSETQ. This chain joins TRBV5-1 and TRBJ2-2, with TRBD2 matching over 11 bases. The TCR originated in a female donor in good health, enrolled as a control in a pregnancy study. The material was peripheral blood, obtained in the third trimester of pregnancy. The CDR3 reads CASSLDVSGRAGSAGELFF. As DNA, the CDR3 is TGCGCCAGCAGCTTGGACGTTAGCGGGAGGGCCGGATCTGCCGGGGAGCTGTTTTTT.